This T cell receptor (beta chain) was identified in a study of cytomegalovirus exposure and HLA in healthy donors. Overall study: Researchers previously reported finding roughly 120 million unique TCR beta sequences from about 200 million T cells. Clustering assigned 81% of the approximately 370 genotyped donors to the Caucasian-associated ancestry cluster.

There are 19 residues in the CDR3. Trimming took 0 bases from V and 3 from J; bases not matched to a gene: 15. The PCR was carried out with 60 Vbeta primers and 13 Jbeta primers. Sequencing was performed with immunoSEQ multiplex PCR; in TCRdb, only in-frame clones are kept and a portion is missing. This sample yields 55,000 to 70,000 clones, of which 83% are seen a single time; about 1.6% belongs to the top ten. Of note for this clone: Its matching antigen is unknown. This sample also contains other DNA sequences that code for the same CDR3.

General study findings and limits: The authors later found TCR association rates varying by HLA locus, with DRB1 most and HLA-C fewest.

The sample comprised PBMCs. The chain recombines TRBV5-3 with TRBJ2-7; 10 nucleotides match TRBD2. TRBV5-3 is identified as an open reading frame with a role that is uncertain. This receptor was taken from a human donor in good health. In DNA form, the CDR3 reads TGTGCCAGAAGCTTGGTTTCTAGCGGGAGTTGTATCTGTAGCTACGAGCAGTACTTC. Protein product: CARSLVSSGSCICSYEQYF.